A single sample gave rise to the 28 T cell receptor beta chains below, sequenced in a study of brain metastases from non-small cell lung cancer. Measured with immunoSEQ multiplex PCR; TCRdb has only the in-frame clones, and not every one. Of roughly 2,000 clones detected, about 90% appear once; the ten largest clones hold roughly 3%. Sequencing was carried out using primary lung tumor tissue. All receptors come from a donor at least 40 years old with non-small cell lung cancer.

The CDR3 region is CASSLSAGSAQETQYF. In DNA, the CDR3 is TGCGCCAGCAGCTTGTCGGCAGGGTCGGCGCAAGAGACCCAGTACTTC. This chain connects TRBV5-1 to TRBJ2-5, with a possible D match to TRBD1 (5 bases). The CDR3 is 16 amino acids. The germline CDR1 and CDR2 sequences are SGHRS and YFSETQ. V was clipped by 1 base and J by 2 bases, with 15 bases between them.

The CDR3 sequence is CASPPKDNEQFF. For the CDR3, the DNA is TGCGCCAGCCCTCCGAAGGACAATGAGCAGTTCTTC. This rearrangement joins TRBV4-1 to TRBJ2-1, with no clear D. V dropped 8 bases and J dropped 5 bases, with 10 bases sitting between them. This CDR3 has 12 amino acids. CDR1 is MGHRA, CDR2 YSYEKL, per germline.

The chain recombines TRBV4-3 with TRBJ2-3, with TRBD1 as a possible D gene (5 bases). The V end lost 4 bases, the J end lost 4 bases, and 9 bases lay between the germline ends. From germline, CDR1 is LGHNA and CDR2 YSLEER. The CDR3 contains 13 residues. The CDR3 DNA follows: TGCGCCAGCAGCCGCCTAGGGGCAGATACGCAGTATTTT. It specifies CASSRLGADTQYF.

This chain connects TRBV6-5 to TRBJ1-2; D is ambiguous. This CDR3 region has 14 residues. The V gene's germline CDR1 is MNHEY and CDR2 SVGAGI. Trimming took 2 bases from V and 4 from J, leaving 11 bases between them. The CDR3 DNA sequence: TGTGCCAGCAGTTACAGTTACTCGGGCTATGGCTACACCTTC. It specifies CASSYSYSGYGYTF.

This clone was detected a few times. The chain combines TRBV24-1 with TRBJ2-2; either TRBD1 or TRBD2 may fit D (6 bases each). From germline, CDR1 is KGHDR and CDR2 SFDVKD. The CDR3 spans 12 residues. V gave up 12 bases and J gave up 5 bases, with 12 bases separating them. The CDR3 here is CASEGETGELFF. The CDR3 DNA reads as TGTGCCTCGGAGGGGGAAACCGGGGAGCTGTTTTTT.

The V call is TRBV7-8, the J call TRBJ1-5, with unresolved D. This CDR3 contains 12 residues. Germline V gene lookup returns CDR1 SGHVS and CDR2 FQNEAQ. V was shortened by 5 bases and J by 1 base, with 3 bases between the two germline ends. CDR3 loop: CASSRSNQPQHF. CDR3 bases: TGTGCCAGCAGCCGAAGCAATCAGCCCCAGCATTTT.

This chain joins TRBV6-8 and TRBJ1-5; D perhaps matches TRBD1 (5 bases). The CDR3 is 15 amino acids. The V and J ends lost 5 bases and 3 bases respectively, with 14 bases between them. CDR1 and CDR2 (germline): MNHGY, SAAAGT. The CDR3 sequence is CASSPPGRHNQPQHF. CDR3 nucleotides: TGTGCCAGCAGTCCTCCGGGACGGCACAATCAGCCCCAGCATTTT.

CDR3 amino acids: CASSSPASLTQYF. Here the CDR3 DNA reads TGTGCCAGTAGCAGCCCGGCTAGCTTGACCCAGTACTTC. The chain joins TRBV19 to TRBJ2-5; tentative D call: TRBD2 (5 bases). V shed 6 bases and J shed 7 bases, with 15 bases lying between them. The CDR3 totals 13 residues. The germline V gene encodes CDR1 LNHDA and CDR2 SQIVND (reference sequence).

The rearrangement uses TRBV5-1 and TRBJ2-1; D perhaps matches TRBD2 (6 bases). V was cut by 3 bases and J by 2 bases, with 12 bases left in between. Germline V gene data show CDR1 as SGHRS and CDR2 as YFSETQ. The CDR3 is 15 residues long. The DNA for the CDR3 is TGCGCCAGCAGCTATTCGGGGGTGACCTACAATGAGCAGTTCTTC. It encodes CASSYSGVTYNEQFF.

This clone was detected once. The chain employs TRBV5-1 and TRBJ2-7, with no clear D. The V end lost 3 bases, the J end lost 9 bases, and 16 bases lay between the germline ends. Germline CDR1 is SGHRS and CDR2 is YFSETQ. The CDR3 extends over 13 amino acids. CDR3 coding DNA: TGCGCCAGCAGCTCGCAGACCTACGAAGTGCAGTACTTC. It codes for CASSSQTYEVQYF.

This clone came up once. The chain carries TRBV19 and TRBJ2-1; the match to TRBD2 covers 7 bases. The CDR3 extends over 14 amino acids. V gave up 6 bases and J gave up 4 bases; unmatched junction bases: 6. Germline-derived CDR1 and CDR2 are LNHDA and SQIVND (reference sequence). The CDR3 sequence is CASRALADYNEQFF. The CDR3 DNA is TGTGCCAGTAGGGCCCTAGCGGATTACAATGAGCAGTTCTTC.

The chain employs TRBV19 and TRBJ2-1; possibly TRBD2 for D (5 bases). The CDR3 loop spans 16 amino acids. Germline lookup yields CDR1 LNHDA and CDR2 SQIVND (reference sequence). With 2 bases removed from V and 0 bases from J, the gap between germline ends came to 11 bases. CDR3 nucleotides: TGTGCCAGTAGTATAACTGGAGGCGGCTCCTACAATGAGCAGTTCTTC. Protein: CASSITGGGSYNEQFF.

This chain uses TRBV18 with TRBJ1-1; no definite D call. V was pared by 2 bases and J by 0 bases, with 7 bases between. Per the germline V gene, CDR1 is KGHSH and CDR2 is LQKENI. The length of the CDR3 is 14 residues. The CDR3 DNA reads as TGTGCCAGCTCACCAATATTCATGAACACTGAAGCTTTCTTT. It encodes CASSPIFMNTEAFF.

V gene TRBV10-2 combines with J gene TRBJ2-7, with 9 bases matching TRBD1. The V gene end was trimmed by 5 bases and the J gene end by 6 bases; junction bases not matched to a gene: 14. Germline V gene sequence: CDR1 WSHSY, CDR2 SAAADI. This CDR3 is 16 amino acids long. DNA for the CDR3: TGCGCCAGCAGTTCTCATCCGGGACAGGGAAGCAGCGAGCAGTACTTC. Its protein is CASSSHPGQGSSEQYF.

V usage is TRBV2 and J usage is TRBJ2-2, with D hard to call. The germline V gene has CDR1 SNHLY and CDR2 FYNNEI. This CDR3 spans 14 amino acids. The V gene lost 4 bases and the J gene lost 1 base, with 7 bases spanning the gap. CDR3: CASSVVGNTGELFF. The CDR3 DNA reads TGTGCCAGCAGTGTGGTTGGGAACACCGGGGAGCTGTTTTTT.

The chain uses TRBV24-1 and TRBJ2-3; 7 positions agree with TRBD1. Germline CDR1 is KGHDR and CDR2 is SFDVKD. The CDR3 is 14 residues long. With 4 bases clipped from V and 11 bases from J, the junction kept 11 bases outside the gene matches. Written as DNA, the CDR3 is TGTGCCACCAGTGAGGGGGACAGACGAGCACGGCAGTATTTT. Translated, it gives CATSEGDRRARQYF.

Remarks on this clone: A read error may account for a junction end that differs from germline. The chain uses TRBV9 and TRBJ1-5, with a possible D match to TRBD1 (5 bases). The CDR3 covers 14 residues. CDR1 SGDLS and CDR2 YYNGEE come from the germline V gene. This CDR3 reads CASSVDGANQPQHF. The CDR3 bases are TGTGCCAGTAGCGTAGACGGGGCCAATCAGCCCCAGCATTTT.

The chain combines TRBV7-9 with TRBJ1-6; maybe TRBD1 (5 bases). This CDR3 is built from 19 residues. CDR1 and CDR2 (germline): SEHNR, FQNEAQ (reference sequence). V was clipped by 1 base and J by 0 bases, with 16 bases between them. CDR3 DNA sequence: TGTGCCAGCAGCTTAGTTGTGTACACGGGGCACTCCTATAATTCACCCCTCCACTTT. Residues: CASSLVVYTGHSYNSPLHF.

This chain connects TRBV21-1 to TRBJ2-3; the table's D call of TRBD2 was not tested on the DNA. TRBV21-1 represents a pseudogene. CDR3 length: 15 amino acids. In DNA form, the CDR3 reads TGTGCCAGCAGCAAACTACTGACTAAGACAGATACGCAGTATTTT. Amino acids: CASSKLLTKTDTQYF.

CDR3: CASSQDRSRTSKAIREQYF. The DNA for the CDR3 is TGTGCCAGCAGCCAAGATCGGTCCCGAACTAGCAAGGCAATCAGGGAGCAGTACTTC. The chain couples TRBV3-1 (or the pseudogene TRBV3-2) to TRBJ2-7; a possible D gene is TRBD2 (6 bases). Deletions cut 0 bases from V and 7 bases from J, with 28 bases between. From germline, CDR1 is LGHDT and CDR2 YNNKEL (reference sequence). This CDR3 region has 19 residues.

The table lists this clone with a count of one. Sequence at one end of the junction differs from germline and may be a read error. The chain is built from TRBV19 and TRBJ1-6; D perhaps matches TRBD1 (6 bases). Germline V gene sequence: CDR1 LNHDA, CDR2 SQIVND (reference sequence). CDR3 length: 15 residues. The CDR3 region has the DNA TGTGCCAGTACTCGTCAGGGGAACTATAATTCATCCCTCCACTTT. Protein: CASTRQGNYNSSLHF.

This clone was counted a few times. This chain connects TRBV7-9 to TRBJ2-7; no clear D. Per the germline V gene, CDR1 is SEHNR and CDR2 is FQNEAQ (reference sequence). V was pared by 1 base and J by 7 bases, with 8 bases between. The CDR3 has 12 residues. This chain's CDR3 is CASSLELGEQYF. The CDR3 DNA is TGTGCCAGCAGCTTAGAGCTCGGGGAGCAGTACTTC.

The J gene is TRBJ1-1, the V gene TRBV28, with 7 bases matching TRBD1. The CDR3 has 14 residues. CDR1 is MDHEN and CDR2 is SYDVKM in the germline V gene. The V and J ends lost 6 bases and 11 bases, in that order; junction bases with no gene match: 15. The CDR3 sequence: CASSRYRGVKGAFF. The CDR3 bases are TGTGCCAGCAGCCGTTACAGGGGAGTAAAAGGGGCTTTCTTT. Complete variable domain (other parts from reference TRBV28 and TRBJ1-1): DVKVTQSSRYLVKRTGEKVFLECVQDMDHENMFWYRQDPGLGLRLIYFSYDVKMKEKGDIPEGYSVSREKKERFSLILESASTNQTSMYLCASSRYRGVKGAFFGQGTRLTVV.

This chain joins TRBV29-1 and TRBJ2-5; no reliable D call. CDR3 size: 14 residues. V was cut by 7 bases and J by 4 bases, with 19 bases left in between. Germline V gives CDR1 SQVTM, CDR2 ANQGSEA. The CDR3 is CSARTDWSGETQYF. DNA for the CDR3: TGCAGCGCCCGGACGGATTGGTCCGGAGAGACCCAGTACTTC.

Here the CDR3 reads CATWGGRDYNSPLHF. The CDR3 DNA follows: TGTGCCACCTGGGGGGGCCGGGACTATAATTCACCCCTCCACTTT. The V call is TRBV27, the J call TRBJ1-6; perhaps TRBD1 as D (6 bases). Germline values: CDR1 MNHEY, CDR2 SMNVEV (reference sequence). V lost 10 bases and J 3 bases, leaving 16 bases between the germline ends. This CDR3 spans 15 amino acids.

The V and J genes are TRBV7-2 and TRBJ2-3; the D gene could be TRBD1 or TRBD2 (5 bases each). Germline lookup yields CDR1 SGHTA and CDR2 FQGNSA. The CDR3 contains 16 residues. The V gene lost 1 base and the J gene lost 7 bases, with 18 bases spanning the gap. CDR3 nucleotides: TGTGCCAGCAGCTTAGGGAGTAATGGGGGAAGAAATACGCAGTATTTT. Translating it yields CASSLGSNGGRNTQYF. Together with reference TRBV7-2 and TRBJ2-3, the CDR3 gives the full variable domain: GAGVSQSPSNKVTEKGKDVELRCDPISGHTALYWYRQSLGQGLEFLIYFQGNSAPDKSGLPSDRFSAERTGGSVSTLTIQRTQQEDSAVYLCASSLGSNGGRNTQYFGPGTRLTVL.

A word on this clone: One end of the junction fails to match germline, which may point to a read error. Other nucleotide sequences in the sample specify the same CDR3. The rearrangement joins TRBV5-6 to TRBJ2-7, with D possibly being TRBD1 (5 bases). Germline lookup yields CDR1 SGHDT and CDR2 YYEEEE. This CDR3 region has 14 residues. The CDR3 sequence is CASRAGPHSYEQYF. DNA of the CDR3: TGTGCTAGCAGGGCAGGCCCCCACTCCTACGAGCAGTACTTC.

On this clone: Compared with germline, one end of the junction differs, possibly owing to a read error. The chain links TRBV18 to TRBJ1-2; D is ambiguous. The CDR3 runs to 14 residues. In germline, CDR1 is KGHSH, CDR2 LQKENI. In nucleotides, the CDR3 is TGTGCCAGCTCACCAGTCTCGATTGACTACGGCTACACCTTC. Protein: CASSPVSIDYGYTF.